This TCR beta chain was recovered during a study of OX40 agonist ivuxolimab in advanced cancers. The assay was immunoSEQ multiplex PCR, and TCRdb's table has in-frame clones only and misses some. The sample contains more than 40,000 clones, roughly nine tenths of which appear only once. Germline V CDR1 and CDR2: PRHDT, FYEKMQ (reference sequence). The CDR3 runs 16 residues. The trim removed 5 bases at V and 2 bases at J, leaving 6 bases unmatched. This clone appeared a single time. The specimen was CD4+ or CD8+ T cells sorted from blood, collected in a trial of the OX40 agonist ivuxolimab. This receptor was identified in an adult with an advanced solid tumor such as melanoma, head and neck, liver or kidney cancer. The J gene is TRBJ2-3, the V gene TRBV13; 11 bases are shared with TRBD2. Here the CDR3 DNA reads TGTGCCAGCAGCCAAGCTAGCGGGGGGCACACAGATACGCAGTATTTT. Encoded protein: CASSQASGGHTDTQYF. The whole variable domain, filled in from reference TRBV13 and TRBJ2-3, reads AAGVIQSPRHLIKEKRETATLKCYPIPRHDTVYWYQQGPGQDPQFLISFYEKMQSDKGSIPDRFSAQQFSDYHSELNMSSLELGDSALYFCASSQASGGHTDTQYFGPGTRLTVL.